This T cell receptor (beta chain) comes out of a study of OX40 agonist ivuxolimab in advanced cancers. For the study at large: Three patients had partial responses: one hepatocellular carcinoma, two cutaneous melanoma. Study results and caveats: Doses of 0.1 to 3.0 mg/kg were accompanied by clonal expansion of CD4+ and CD8+ blood T cells by week 6.

Prior autoimmune disease or systemic immunosuppression barred patients. About this clone itself: Antigen specificity is unknown.

Libraries were prepared by immunoSEQ multiplex PCR; TCRdb keeps only in-frame clonotypes and omits some of them. The sample records tens of thousands of clones, around 88% being singletons. The sequencing used CD4+ or CD8+ T cells sorted from blood, collected in a trial of the OX40 agonist ivuxolimab. The TCR sequence derives from an adult with an advanced solid tumor such as melanoma, head and neck, liver or kidney cancer.

The CDR3: CASSVGSTGVGTEAFF. In nucleotides, the CDR3 is TGTGCCAGCAGCGTAGGATCCACAGGGGTGGGCACTGAAGCTTTCTTT. J is TRBJ1-1 and V is TRBV9; TRBD1 aligns across 7 bases. Germline CDR1 is SGDLS and CDR2 is YYNGEE. The CDR3 contains 16 residues. V shed 0 bases, J shed 4 bases, and the junction held 9 bases outside the gene matches.